The T cell receptor (beta chain) under discussion was sequenced for a study of cytomegalovirus exposure and HLA in healthy donors. The PCR was carried out with 60 Vbeta primers and 13 Jbeta primers. The repertoire was sequenced with immunoSEQ multiplex PCR; TCRdb's copy has only in-frame clones and lacks some. The sample records roughly 120,000 clones, about four fifths being singletons. The CDR3 loop spans 16 amino acids. Germline CDR1 and CDR2: LGHNA and YSLEER. V trimming: 0 bases; J trimming: 3 bases; junction bases outside the gene matches: 3. Material: PBMCs. This TCR was recovered from a man aged 30 to 39 in good health and CMV-seronegative. This chain uses TRBV4-3 with TRBJ2-3; 10 nucleotides align to TRBD2. In nucleotides, the CDR3 is TGCGCCAGCAGCCAAGACTCAGCGGGGGGGACAGATACGCAGTATTTT. It is translated as CASSQDSAGGTDTQYF.